The text below deals with one TCR beta chain. Its target antigen remains unknown. No much larger clone is present one base from it, and per-base qualities are unavailable. Participants in the prospective study were aged about 18 to 89 years, lived in 20 to 30 United States geographic areas, and enrolled through a virtual design. To assign participants to cohorts, the prospective study relied on clinical history that participants themselves reported in a screening survey and a study questionnaire. Recovered participants in ImmuneRACE Cohort 3 were defined as having two consecutive negative NP/OP PCR tests, clearance from a healthcare professional, or resolution of symptoms. Mobile phlebotomists in the prospective study collected whole blood, serum and a nasopharyngeal or oropharyngeal swab from every participant. Additional blood draws and questionnaires over an approximately two-month period could optionally be provided by prospective study participants. Before DNA extraction, prospective study blood samples were shipped either frozen or at room temperature.

The CDR3 starts with the cysteine, ends with the phenylalanine, and has 15 residues. CDR3 DNA is the only sequence kept; it has 45 bases, read in frame from the first base. CDR1 and CDR2 were assigned from the germline V gene (reference sequence) as LNHDA and SQIVND. V was cut back by 6 bases and J by 3 bases, leaving a gap of 18 bases between them. The entry originates in a study of blood T cell repertoires in COVID-19 (dated by TCRdb to about 2020). Notes on the research overall: The collaborator samples originated in the United States, Italy and Spain and spanned the acute and convalescent phases of COVID-19. The material from the prospective study consisted of cDNA or gDNA derived from T cells, B-cell-depleted T cells, or PBMCs. Subjects who had been exposed to COVID-19, were actively infected with it, or had recovered from it provided the deeply sampled blood TCRbeta repertoires that made up the dataset. A freely available public database, intended as a resource for researchers studying the immune response to SARS-CoV-2, is where the repertoires were released. Samples came from the ongoing ImmuneRACE study (first 160 participants) plus 1,254 subjects from 6 global collaborators. Sample metadata almost always included a de-identified subject ID, COVID-19 status, age in years and sex. Where available, HLA class I and class II types were obtained from metadata supplied by the sample provider rather than from assay-based typing. What the research found in general, with its limitations: Clinical and demographic metadata were provided uncurated, with the amount varying by source and participant.

TCRbeta CDR3 regions were amplified from genomic DNA by means of the immunoSEQ Assay, a bias-controlled multiplex PCR. In the paper's pipeline: Within the assay, amplification of reference gene primers was used to estimate how many nucleated cells each sample contained. To quantify the absolute abundance of each unique TCRbeta CDR3 rearrangement, sequence reads were collapsed and filtered. Productive Simpson clonality was computed per sample as the square root of Simpson's diversity index over productive rearrangements. TCRdb carries this immuneACCESS record with in-frame sequences only. Its versions omit some clonotypes, under half of them owing to an unresolved V gene in the studies checked, with the rest unexplained. The V and J calls and the clone size are those of that table, but D and trimming were determined from the DNA. The sample table records 130,000 to 150,000 clones; just under 85% of these occur just once. The ten largest clones represent under 9.5% of the sample.

The sequence is built from TRBV19 and TRBJ2-7, with the D segment identity uncertain. Sequenced sample: PBMCs or T cells enriched from blood (not recorded which). This clonotype originated in a man over 45 who had recovered from COVID-19. The DNA reads TGTGCCAGTAGAATCGGAGCCTCTGAAATCTACGAGCAGTACTTC. Its protein reads: CASRIGASEIYEQYF.